This TCR beta chain is drawn from a study of blood T cell repertoires in COVID-19. At the level of the study: Samples representing acute and convalescent COVID-19 were sourced from the United States, Italy and Spain. PBMCs, B-cell-depleted T cells, or T cells were the source of the cDNA or gDNA that made up the material.

Deletions cut 8 bases from V and 1 base from J, with 8 bases between. CDR3 size: 12 residues. The germline V gene has CDR1 MNHEY and CDR2 SVGAGI. Authors' methods: Reference gene primer amplification in the assay estimated nucleated cell counts. Repertoires were generated with immunoSEQ multiplex PCR, while TCRdb's copy carries only in-frame clones and drops some. V and J calls and clone size come straight from that table; D and trimming were deduced from the DNA. Found here are hundreds of thousands of clones, 88% of them singletons; the top ten hold around 0.7%. This clonotype originated in a human donor in a cohort sampled during active COVID-19. Sequenced input: peripheral blood. The chain combines TRBV6-5 with TRBJ1-1; unclear D gene. The CDR3 region has the DNA TGTGCCAGCCAATTGGCGAACACTGAAGCTTTCTTT. Amino acids: CASQLANTEAFF.